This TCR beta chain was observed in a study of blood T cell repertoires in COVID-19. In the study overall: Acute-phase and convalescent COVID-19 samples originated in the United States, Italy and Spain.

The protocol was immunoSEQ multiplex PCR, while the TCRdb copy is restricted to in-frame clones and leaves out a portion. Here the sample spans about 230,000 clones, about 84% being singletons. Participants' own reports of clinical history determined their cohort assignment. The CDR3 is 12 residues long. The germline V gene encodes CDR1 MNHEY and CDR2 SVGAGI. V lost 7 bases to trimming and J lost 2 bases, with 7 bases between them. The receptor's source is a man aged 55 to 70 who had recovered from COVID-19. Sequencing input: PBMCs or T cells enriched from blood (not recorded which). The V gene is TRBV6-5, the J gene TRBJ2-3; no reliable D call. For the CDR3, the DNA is TGTGCCAGCAAGTCAGACACAGATACGCAGTATTTT. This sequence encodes CASKSDTDTQYF.